In this sample, the clone carrying this TCR beta chain turned up a few times. The antigen is not known. TCRdb itself ran the reads through MiXCR, one entry per CDR3 protein. The sample contains approximately 1,000,000 distinct CDR3 sequences, about a third of which appear only once. These data are taken from a study of T cell repertoires in cytomegalovirus infection. For the study at large: HLA-C-restricted CMV epitopes, recently identified, and well-studied HLA-B-restricted ones were used by the study. A matching HLA type, together with CMV infection, was signaled by public TCR beta signatures. Findings of the study overall: Ex vivo, HLA-C-restricted CMV-specific TCR beta clonotypes prevailed over the rest of the response. CMV carriers with the relevant HLA were identified by cumulative public TCR beta family frequency.

Deletions cut 1 base from V and 7 bases from J, with 11 bases between. The CDR3 has 13 residues. Germline loops: CDR1 SGHVS, CDR2 FNYEAQ. This chain joins TRBV7-6 and TRBJ2-7; D remains ambiguous. The source was cultured CD8+ T cells from PBMCs, collected from culture after CMV antigen stimulation. This TCR was sampled from a human donor in good health (CMV status not recorded). Some clones in this sample may be carry-over from other donors' samples. The CDR3 DNA sequence: TGTGCCAGCAGCTTAGTATGGGGAAGGGAGCAGTACTTC. It translates to CASSLVWGREQYF.